One sample yielded the 23 T cell receptor beta chains listed below, sequenced in a study of T cell responses to AZD1222 COVID-19 vaccine. Profiled with immunoSEQ multiplex PCR; TCRdb holds only in-frame clones, not every one. This table has approximately 70,000 clones, around 80% appearing once. This sample comprised peripheral blood, obtained 28 days after the second AZD1222 dose. Source of these receptors: an adult who received the AZD1222 COVID-19 vaccine.

The rearrangement joins TRBV30 to TRBJ2-7; 7 nucleotides line up with TRBD1. This CDR3 comprises 14 residues. V gave up 3 bases and J gave up 2 bases; unmatched junction bases: 7. The germline V gene encodes CDR1 GTSNPN and CDR2 SVGIG (reference sequence). CDR3 amino acids: CAWSAGTATYEQYF. The CDR3 DNA reads TGTGCCTGGAGCGCCGGGACAGCTACCTACGAGCAGTACTTC.

J is TRBJ1-5 and V is TRBV19; 7 bases agree with TRBD1. The CDR3 extends over 17 amino acids. Germline V gives CDR1 LNHDA, CDR2 SQIVND (reference sequence). V gave up 1 base and J gave up 2 bases; unmatched junction bases: 8. Written as DNA, the CDR3 is TGTGCCAGTAGTATAGGGTCAGGGGGGCTTGGCAATCAGCCCCAGCATTTT. This codes for CASSIGSGGLGNQPQHF.

With respect to this clone: This CDR3 is also generated by other DNA sequences in the sample. The chain has TRBV6-5 and TRBJ2-3, with 7 bases aligning to TRBD2. Germline V CDR1 and CDR2: MNHEY, SVGAGI. The CDR3 is 13 residues long. V lost 3 bases to trimming and J lost 3 bases; unmatched junction nucleotides: 0. The CDR3: CASSYSGTDTQYF. The CDR3 bases are TGTGCCAGCAGTTATAGCGGGACAGATACGCAGTATTTT.

The chain links TRBV6-1 to TRBJ1-4, with D uncertain. CDR3 length: 16 amino acids. Germline assignment: CDR1 MNHNS and CDR2 SASEGT. Trimming cost V 3 bases and J 4 bases, with 15 bases left between them. The CDR3 DNA sequence: TGTGCCAGCAGTGACTTACAGACTCTCATTAATGAAAAACTGTTTTTT. Translation: CASSDLQTLINEKLFF.

V is TRBV5-1 and J is TRBJ1-4, with D possibly matching TRBD1 (5 bases). Germline CDR1 is SGHRS and CDR2 is YFSETQ. CDR3 length: 14 amino acids. V lost 2 bases and J 3 bases, leaving 8 bases between the germline ends. CDR3 residues: CASSFRDANEKLFF. CDR3 nucleotide sequence: TGCGCCAGCAGCTTTCGGGACGCTAATGAAAAACTGTTTTTT.

The chain has TRBV7-9 and TRBJ2-5; 7 positions agree with TRBD1. Trimming at V came to 5 bases and at J to 4 bases, leaving 4 bases not matched to a gene. Germline V gene data show CDR1 as SEHNR and CDR2 as FQNEAQ (reference sequence). This CDR3 has 13 residues. DNA for the CDR3: TGTGCCAGCAGCCCCAGACAGGGAGAGACCCAGTACTTC. Protein sequence: CASSPRQGETQYF.

The J gene is TRBJ2-3, the V gene TRBV18, with 7 bases matching TRBD1. Germline V CDR1 and CDR2: KGHSH, LQKENI. This CDR3 comprises 15 residues. Trimming cost V 2 bases and J 0 bases; bases outside gene matches: 2. CDR3 region: CASSPGQASTDTQYF. CDR3 DNA sequence: TGTGCCAGCTCACCAGGACAGGCAAGCACAGATACGCAGTATTTT.

V gene TRBV5-1 combines with J gene TRBJ2-3; D is perhaps TRBD1 (6 bases). The CDR3 is 13 residues long. Trimming took 5 bases from V and 6 from J, leaving 13 bases between them. Germline V gene sequence: CDR1 SGHRS, CDR2 YFSETQ. Written as DNA, the CDR3 is TGCGCCAGCAGATGGTCAGGGGAGGATACGCAGTATTTT. It translates to CASRWSGEDTQYF.

V and J are TRBV2 and TRBJ1-5, with 8 bases lining up with TRBD1. Germline V gene sequence: CDR1 SNHLY, CDR2 FYNNEI. This CDR3 has 14 residues. V shed 6 bases, J shed 6 bases, and the junction held 7 bases outside the gene matches. The CDR3 nucleotides read TGTGCCAGCAGCGGACAGGGAAGTGGTCAGCCCCAGCATTTT. Amino acid sequence: CASSGQGSGQPQHF. The full variable domain, rest sourced from reference TRBV2 and TRBJ1-5, is EPEVTQTPSHQVTQMGQEVILRCVPISNHLYFYWYRQILGQKVEFLVSFYNNEISEKSEIFDDQFSVERPDGSNFTLKIRSTKLEDSAMYFCASSGQGSGQPQHFGDGTRLSIL.

The chain links TRBV30 to TRBJ2-3, with TRBD2 identical over 16 bases. J was trimmed by 5 bases and V by 2 bases; bases with no gene match: 7. CDR3 length: 17 amino acids. Germline-derived CDR1 and CDR2 are GTSNPN and SVGIG (reference sequence). CDR3 sequence (DNA): TGTGCCTGGAGTAAGGGACTAGCGGGGGGGGTCCGAGATACGCAGTATTTT. Translation: CAWSKGLAGGVRDTQYF.

The chain combines TRBV6-1 with TRBJ1-6; 7 bases fit TRBD1. V trimming: 6 bases; J trimming: 7 bases; junction bases outside the gene matches: 3. CDR3 length: 13 residues. Germline V lookup: CDR1 MNHNS, CDR2 SASEGT. The CDR3 sequence: CASSRDSNSPLHF. In nucleotides, the CDR3 is TGTGCCAGCAGCAGGGACAGCAATTCACCCCTCCACTTT.

In its sample, this clone was seen a few times. This chain links TRBV6-5 with TRBJ1-2; no clear D gene. Trimming took 0 bases from V and 4 from J, leaving 6 bases between them. The germline V gene has CDR1 MNHEY and CDR2 SVGAGI. This CDR3 contains 13 residues. This chain's CDR3 is CASSYSGLYGYTF. CDR3 in DNA: TGTGCCAGCAGTTACTCCGGCCTCTATGGCTACACCTTC.

The chain joins TRBV28 to TRBJ1-2, with TRBD1 matching over 10 bases. Germline-derived CDR1 and CDR2 are MDHEN and SYDVKM. Germline trimming cut 6 bases from V and 4 bases from J; bases unmatched to any gene: 8. The CDR3 has 15 amino acids. CDR3 protein: CASSSRDRGIYGYTF. The CDR3 region has the DNA TGTGCCAGCAGCTCACGGGACAGGGGTATCTATGGCTACACCTTC.

The rearrangement joins TRBV18 to TRBJ2-7; D is perhaps TRBD1 (5 bases). Germline V gene sequence: CDR1 KGHSH, CDR2 LQKENI. The CDR3 has 15 amino acids. V lost 3 bases to trimming and J lost 0 bases, with 12 bases between them. CDR3 sequence reads: CASSPGQTLSYEQYF. As DNA, the CDR3 is TGTGCCAGCTCACCCGGACAAACTCTCTCCTACGAGCAGTACTTC.

This clone has just one count. This chain links TRBV7-2 with TRBJ1-4, with TRBD1 matching over 7 bases. V lost 1 base to trimming and J lost 8 bases; unmatched junction nucleotides: 4. This CDR3 region has 14 residues. Germline V gene data show CDR1 as SGHTA and CDR2 as FQGNSA. CDR3 nucleotides: TGTGCCAGCAGCTTAGGGGGGACAGCAGAAAAACTGTTTTTT. Translation gives CASSLGGTAEKLFF.

The chain has TRBV7-9 and TRBJ2-7; no clear D gene. The V gene's germline CDR1 is SEHNR and CDR2 FQNEAQ (reference sequence). The CDR3 runs 12 residues. Trimming pared 6 bases from V and 2 bases from J, leaving 8 bases between. CDR3 DNA sequence: TGTGCCAGCAGTGAAGCGCCCTACGAGCAGTACTTC. This translates into CASSEAPYEQYF.

The CDR3 DNA is TGTGCCATCGGTTCTGGGGCCAACGTCCTGACTTTC. It translates to CAIGSGANVLTF. The rearrangement joins TRBV2 to TRBJ2-6; no firm D call. Germline V gene data show CDR1 as SNHLY and CDR2 as FYNNEI. V was trimmed by 10 bases and J by 1 base, leaving 5 bases between them. There are 12 residues in the CDR3.

The genes are TRBV19 and TRBJ1-6; D is possibly TRBD1 (6 bases). The CDR3 runs 17 residues. V lost 8 bases and J 0 bases, leaving 17 bases between the germline ends. Germline assignment: CDR1 LNHDA and CDR2 SQIVND (reference sequence). The CDR3 region has the DNA TGTGCCAGTGGCGAACCCAGGGGTAGCTCCTATAATTCACCCCTCCACTTT. As protein: CASGEPRGSSYNSPLHF. The variable domain in full, with the rest retrieved from reference TRBV19 and TRBJ1-6, is DGGITQSPKYLFRKEGQNVTLSCEQNLNHDAMYWYRQDPGQGLRLIYYSQIVNDFQKGDIAEGYSVSREKKESFPLTVTSAQKNPTAFYLCASGEPRGSSYNSPLHFGNGTRLTVT.

This clone was found once. The rearrangement links TRBV2 to TRBJ1-2, with 10 bases aligning to TRBD1. The CDR3 sequence is 12 residues long. The germline CDR1 and CDR2 sequences are SNHLY and FYNNEI. V trimming: 8 bases; J trimming: 8 bases; junction bases outside the gene matches: 5. CDR3 sequence (DNA): TGTGCCAGCGGGGGACAGGGGCTGGGCTACACCTTC. Protein product: CASGGQGLGYTF.

The V gene is TRBV19, the J gene TRBJ1-2; TRBD1 matches at 7 bases. Germline V CDR1 and CDR2: LNHDA, SQIVND (reference sequence). The CDR3 has 15 amino acids. V trimming: 11 bases; J trimming: 3 bases; junction bases outside the gene matches: 15. The CDR3 DNA reads TGTGCCTGCAAGGGACAGCCCACGAGGGACTATGGCTACACCTTC. Translating it yields CACKGQPTRDYGYTF. The variable domain in full, completed from reference TRBV19 and TRBJ1-2, reads DGGITQSPKYLFRKEGQNVTLSCEQNLNHDAMYWYRQDPGQGLRLIYYSQIVNDFQKGDIAEGYSVSREKKESFPLTVTSAQKNPTAFYLCACKGQPTRDYGYTFGSGTRLTVV.

The chain couples TRBV11-2 to TRBJ1-4, with D unclear. V shed 3 bases and J shed 7 bases, with 18 bases lying between them. Germline V gene lookup returns CDR1 SGHAT and CDR2 FQNNGV. The CDR3 runs to 16 residues. CDR3 bases: TGTGCCAGCAGCTTCGCTTTAGGGTCGGACGGTGAAAAACTGTTTTTT. Its translation: CASSFALGSDGEKLFF.

The rearrangement uses TRBV5-4 and TRBJ2-7; a possible D gene is TRBD1 (5 bases). This CDR3 has 14 residues. V was cut by 1 base and J by 1 base, with 9 bases left in between. Per germline, CDR1 SGHNT and CDR2 YYREEE (reference sequence). The CDR3 reads CASSLSGMSYEQYF. The CDR3, as DNA: TGTGCCAGCAGCTTGTCAGGGATGTCCTACGAGCAGTACTTC.

In nucleotides, the CDR3 is TGTGCCTGGAGCGCGGGATACTTCTACGAGCAGTACTTC. As protein: CAWSAGYFYEQYF. The chain uses TRBV30 and TRBJ2-7, with D perhaps TRBD2 (6 bases). Trimming stripped 3 bases from V and 3 bases from J, with 12 bases between. This CDR3 region has 13 residues. Germline V CDR1 and CDR2: GTSNPN, SVGIG (reference sequence).